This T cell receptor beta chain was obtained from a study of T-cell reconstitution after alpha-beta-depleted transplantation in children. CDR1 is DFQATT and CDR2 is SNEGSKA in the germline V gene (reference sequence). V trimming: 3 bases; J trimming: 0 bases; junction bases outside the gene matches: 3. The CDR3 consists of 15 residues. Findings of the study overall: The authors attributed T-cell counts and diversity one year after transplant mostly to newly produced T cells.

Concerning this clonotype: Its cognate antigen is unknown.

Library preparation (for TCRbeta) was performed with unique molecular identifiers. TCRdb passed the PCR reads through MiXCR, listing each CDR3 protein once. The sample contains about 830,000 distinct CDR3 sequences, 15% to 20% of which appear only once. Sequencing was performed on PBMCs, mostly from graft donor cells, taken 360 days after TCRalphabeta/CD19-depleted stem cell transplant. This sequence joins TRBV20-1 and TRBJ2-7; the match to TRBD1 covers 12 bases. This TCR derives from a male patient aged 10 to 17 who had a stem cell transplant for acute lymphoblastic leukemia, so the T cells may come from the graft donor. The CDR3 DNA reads TGCAGTGCTAGGGGACAGGGGGCCGCCTCCTACGAGCAGTACTTC. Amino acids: CSARGQGAASYEQYF.